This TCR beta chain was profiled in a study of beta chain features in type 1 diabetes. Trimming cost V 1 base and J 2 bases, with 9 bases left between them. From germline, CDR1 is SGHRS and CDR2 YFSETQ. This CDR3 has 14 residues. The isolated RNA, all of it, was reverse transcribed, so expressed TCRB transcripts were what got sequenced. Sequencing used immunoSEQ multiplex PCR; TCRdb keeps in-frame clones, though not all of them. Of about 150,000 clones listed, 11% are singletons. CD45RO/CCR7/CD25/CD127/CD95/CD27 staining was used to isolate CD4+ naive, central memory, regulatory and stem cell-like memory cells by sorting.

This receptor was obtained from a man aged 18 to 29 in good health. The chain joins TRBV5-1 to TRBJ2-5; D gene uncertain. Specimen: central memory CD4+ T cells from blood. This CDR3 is CASSLSGVQETQYF. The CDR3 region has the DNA TGCGCCAGCAGCTTGTCTGGGGTACAAGAGACCCAGTACTTC.